A selection of T cell receptor beta chains follows, all from one sample in a study of a mutant IDH1 vaccine in newly diagnosed glioma. Method: immunoSEQ multiplex PCR; TCRdb's copy keeps in-frame clones and lacks some. Among 30,000 to 40,000 clones listed, more than 80% were seen once. The antigens for these receptors are not known. The source was PBMCs, collected from a glioma patient whose treatment included an IDH1 peptide vaccine. The source is a woman in her forties with glioma. The CDR3 runs from the conserved cysteine through the conserved F or W. The D gene is left open where the match is weak. Clone size, where shown, is once, few, many, or a class for clones that have expanded.

>NA|TRBV7-9|NA|TRBJ1-1|12
CASSPTGTEAFF
TGTGCCAGCAGCCCGACAGGCACTGAAGCTTTCTTT
>NA|TRBV2|NA|TRBJ1-4|15
CASRINREGSEKLFF
TGTGCCAGCAGAATAAACAGGGAAGGGAGTGAAAAACTGTTTTTT
>NA|TRBV15|NA|TRBJ1-5|14
CATSWGPGEEPQHF
TGTGCCACCAGCTGGGGACCGGGTGAGGAGCCCCAGCATTTT
>NA|TRBV4-3|TRBD1|TRBJ2-1|15
CASSQDPGGRNEQFF
TGCGCCAGCAGCCAAGATCCAGGGGGAAGGAATGAGCAGTTCTTC
>NA|TRBV20-1|NA|TRBJ1-2|10
CGSFNYGYTF
TGTGGAAGCTTTAACTATGGCTACACCTTC
>NA|TRBV5-1|NA|TRBJ2-5|12
CASSLVGLTQYF
TGCGCCAGCAGCTTGGTTGGTTTGACCCAGTACTTC
>NA|TRBV5-4|NA|TRBJ1-6|14
CASSLYSPGSPLHF
TGTGCCAGCAGCTTGTACAGCCCGGGGTCACCCCTCCACTTT
>NA|TRBV2|NA|TRBJ1-2|15
CASSEIPTLNYGYTF
TGTGCCAGCAGTGAAATCCCCACCCTTAACTATGGCTACACCTTC
>NA|TRBV7-2|NA|TRBJ1-4|14
CASSLAGANEKLFF
TGTGCCAGCAGCTTAGCTGGTGCTAATGAAAAACTGTTTTTT
>NA|TRBV19|NA|TRBJ1-3|10
CATHRNTIYF
TGTGCCACCCACAGAAACACCATATATTTT
>few|TRBV9|NA|TRBJ1-1|14
CASSGGLQDTEAFF
TGTGCCAGCAGCGGGGGACTCCAGGACACTGAAGCTTTCTTT
>NA|TRBV4-2|NA|TRBJ2-7|13
CASSQGLGYEQYF
TGTGCCAGCAGCCAAGGGTTAGGCTACGAGCAGTACTTC
>NA|TRBV10-3|NA|TRBJ2-3|15
CAISEGRILTDTQYF
TGTGCCATCAGTGAGGGGCGGATTCTCACAGATACGCAGTATTTT
>NA|TRBV19|NA|TRBJ1-1|15
CASSKQVPMNTEAFF
TGTGCCAGTAGCAAACAGGTACCTATGAACACTGAAGCTTTCTTT
>NA|TRBV7-9|NA|TRBJ1-4|16
CASSRRASAANEKLFF
TGTGCCAGCAGCCGGCGGGCTTCCGCGGCTAATGAAAAACTGTTTTTT
>NA|TRBV7-9|NA|TRBJ2-7|14
CASMPSASFDEQYF
TGTGCCAGCATGCCATCCGCTAGTTTCGACGAGCAGTACTTC
>NA|TRBV5-1|TRBD1|TRBJ1-1|16
CASSLGSGGRNTEAFF
TGCGCCAGCAGCTTGGGTTCAGGGGGCCGGAACACTGAAGCTTTCTTT
>NA|TRBV18|NA|TRBJ2-5|12
CASSPDKQGKYF
TGTGCCAGCTCACCAGATAAACAGGGCAAGTACTTC
>NA|TRBV19|TRBD1|TRBJ2-5|16
CASSISGQGALETQYF
TGTGCCAGTAGTATTTCCGGACAGGGGGCCCTAGAGACCCAGTACTTC
>NA|TRBV7-8|NA|TRBJ2-5|15
CASSLVGGLQETQYF
TGTGCCAGCAGCTTAGTTGGGGGGCTCCAAGAGACCCAGTACTTC
>NA|TRBV18|NA|TRBJ2-7|14
CASSPNLDGYEQYF
TGTGCCAGCTCACCGAACCTGGACGGCTACGAGCAGTACTTC
>NA|TRBV7-9|NA|TRBJ1-1|13
CARRPGMNTEAFF
TGTGCCAGGCGTCCGGGGATGAACACTGAAGCTTTCTTT
>NA|TRBV28|TRBD1|TRBJ1-5|16
CASSITGQVLSQPQHF
TGTGCCAGCAGCATCACCGGACAGGTTCTGTCTCAGCCCCAGCATTTT
>NA|TRBV7-6|NA|TRBJ1-5|13
CASSFRGNQPQHF
TGTGCCAGCAGCTTTAGGGGCAATCAGCCCCAGCATTTT
>once|TRBV6-5|NA|TRBJ2-1|12
CASSPPGGQQFF
TGTGCCAGCAGTCCCCCTGGTGGACAGCAGTTCTTC
>NA|TRBV5-1|NA|TRBJ2-4|13
CASSGTPQDIQYF
TGCGCCAGCAGCGGGACACCTCAGGACATTCAGTACTTC
>once|TRBV7-9|NA|TRBJ1-2|17
CASSLAHQGMKNYGYTF
TGTGCCAGCAGCTTAGCGCATCAGGGCATGAAAAACTATGGCTACACCTTC
>NA|TRBV6-5|TRBD1|TRBJ1-4|12
CASRRRDSRLFF
TGTGCCAGCAGACGTAGGGACAGCCGTCTGTTTTTT
>NA|TRBV9|TRBD2|TRBJ2-1|16
CASSVGLAGGYNEQFF
TGTGCCAGCAGCGTGGGACTAGCGGGGGGGTACAATGAGCAGTTCTTC
>NA|TRBV18|NA|TRBJ2-3|11
CASSHGDTQYF
TGTGCCAGCTCACATGGAGATACGCAGTATTTT
>few|TRBV2|NA|TRBJ2-7|13
CASNGQWSYEQYF
TGTGCCAGCAACGGGCAATGGTCCTACGAGCAGTACTTC
>NA|TRBV18|NA|TRBJ2-7|14
CASSINGDSYEQYF
TGTGCCAGCTCCATAAACGGGGACTCCTACGAGCAGTACTTC
>NA|TRBV10-3|NA|TRBJ2-3|16
CAISKMGPKSTDTQYF
TGTGCCATCAGTAAAATGGGACCGAAAAGCACAGATACGCAGTATTTT
>NA|TRBV5-1|NA|TRBJ2-7|14
CASSSPGSPGEQYF
TGCGCCAGCAGCTCGCCCGGGTCCCCGGGAGAGCAGTACTTC
>NA|TRBV2|TRBD2|TRBJ2-7|14
CASSERGSGDEQYF
TGTGCCAGCAGTGAGCGGGGGAGCGGAGACGAGCAGTACTTC
>NA|TRBV7-9|NA|TRBJ1-2|16
CASSSPTAGGRDGYTF
TGTGCCAGCAGCTCGCCGACGGCCGGGGGGCGGGATGGCTACACCTTC
>NA|TRBV19|NA|TRBJ2-6|16
CASSIVEGSGANVLTF
TGTGCCAGTAGTATAGTTGAGGGTAGCGGGGCCAACGTCCTGACTTTC
>few|TRBV6-6|NA|TRBJ1-2|15
CASSARDTGTSGYTF
TGTGCCAGCAGTGCTAGGGACACCGGGACCAGTGGCTACACCTTC
>NA|TRBV2|NA|TRBJ2-1|16
CASREYGQFDGNEQFF
TGTGCCAGCAGGGAGTACGGTCAGTTTGACGGGAATGAGCAGTTCTTC
>NA|TRBV2|TRBD1|TRBJ2-1|12
CASSGDRGLQFF
TGTGCCAGCAGTGGGGACAGGGGGCTGCAGTTCTTC
>few|TRBV7-9|NA|TRBJ1-2|13
CASSLDSRDGYTF
TGTGCCAGCAGCTTAGATTCCAGGGACGGCTACACCTTC
>NA|TRBV4-3|TRBD1|TRBJ1-6|14
CASSLDRNNSPLHF
TGCGCCAGCAGCCTGGACAGGAACAATTCACCCCTCCACTTT
>NA|TRBV2|NA|TRBJ2-3|14
CASIRTLSTDTQYF
TGTGCCAGCATCAGAACTTTAAGCACAGATACGCAGTATTTT
>NA|TRBV7-8|NA|TRBJ2-6|18
CASSPRRAALSGANVLTF
TGTGCCAGCAGCCCTAGGAGGGCGGCCCTCTCTGGGGCCAACGTCCTGACTTTC
>NA|TRBV5-1|TRBD2|TRBJ2-5|15
CASSSTGTSVETQYF
TGCGCCAGCAGCTCCACAGGGACTAGCGTCGAGACCCAGTACTTC
>NA|TRBV5-4|TRBD2|TRBJ2-5|17
CASSLYWAGVAQETQYF
TGTGCCAGCAGCTTGTATTGGGCGGGAGTAGCACAAGAGACCCAGTACTTC
>NA|TRBV30|NA|TRBJ1-2|13
CAWSQSSNYGYTF
TGTGCCTGGAGTCAGTCGTCTAACTATGGCTACACCTTC
>NA|TRBV5-4|NA|TRBJ1-4|15
CASSLAGRTNEKLFF
TGTGCCAGCAGCTTGGCCGGACGGACTAATGAAAAACTGTTTTTT
>NA|TRBV2|NA|TRBJ1-3|15
CASGGGGLSGNTIYF
TGTGCCAGCGGTGGGGGCGGCCTCTCTGGAAACACCATATATTTT
>once|TRBV6-1|NA|TRBJ2-2|16
CASSEFGRINTGELFF
TGTGCCAGCAGTGAATTCGGGCGGATTAACACCGGGGAGCTGTTTTTT
>once|TRBV7-2|TRBD1|TRBJ1-5|15
CASSLVTGVNGPQHF
TGTGCCAGCAGCTTGGTAACAGGGGTCAATGGGCCCCAGCATTTT
>NA|TRBV11-2|TRBD2|TRBJ2-5|18
CASSPLGLAGGRGETQYF
TGTGCCAGCAGCCCCCTGGGACTAGCGGGAGGGCGTGGAGAGACCCAGTACTTC
>NA|TRBV7-9|NA|TRBJ2-5|13
CASSFGGEETQYF
TGTGCCAGCAGCTTTGGAGGGGAAGAGACCCAGTACTTC
>NA|TRBV10-3|TRBD2|TRBJ2-1|17
CAAGGLAGGPNYNEQFF
TGTGCCGCCGGTGGACTAGCGGGAGGGCCCAACTACAATGAGCAGTTCTTC